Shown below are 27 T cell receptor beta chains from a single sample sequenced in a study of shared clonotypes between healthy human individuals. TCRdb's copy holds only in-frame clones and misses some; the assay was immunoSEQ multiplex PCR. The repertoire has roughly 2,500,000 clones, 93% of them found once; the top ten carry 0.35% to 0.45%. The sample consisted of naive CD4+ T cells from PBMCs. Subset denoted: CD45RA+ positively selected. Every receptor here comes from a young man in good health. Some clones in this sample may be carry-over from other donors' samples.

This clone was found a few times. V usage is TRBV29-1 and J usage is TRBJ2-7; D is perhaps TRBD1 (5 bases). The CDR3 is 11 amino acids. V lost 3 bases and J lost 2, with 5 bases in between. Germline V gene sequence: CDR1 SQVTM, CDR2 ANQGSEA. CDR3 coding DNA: TGCAGCGTTGAGACAGCCTACGAGCAGTACTTC. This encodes CSVETAYEQYF.

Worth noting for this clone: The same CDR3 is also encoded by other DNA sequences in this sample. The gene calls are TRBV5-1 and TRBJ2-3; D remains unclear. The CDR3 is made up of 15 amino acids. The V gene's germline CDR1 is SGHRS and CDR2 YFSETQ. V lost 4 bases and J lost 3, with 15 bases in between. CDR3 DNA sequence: TGCGCCAGCAGCCCGGGCCGGGCTGGGACAGATACGCAGTATTTT. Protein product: CASSPGRAGTDTQYF.

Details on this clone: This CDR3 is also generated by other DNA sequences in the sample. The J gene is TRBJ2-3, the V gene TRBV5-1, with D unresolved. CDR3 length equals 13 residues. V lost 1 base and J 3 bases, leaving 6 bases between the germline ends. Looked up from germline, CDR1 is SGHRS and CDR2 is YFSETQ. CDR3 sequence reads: CASSLWGTDTQYF. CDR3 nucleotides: TGCGCCAGCAGCTTGTGGGGAACAGATACGCAGTATTTT.

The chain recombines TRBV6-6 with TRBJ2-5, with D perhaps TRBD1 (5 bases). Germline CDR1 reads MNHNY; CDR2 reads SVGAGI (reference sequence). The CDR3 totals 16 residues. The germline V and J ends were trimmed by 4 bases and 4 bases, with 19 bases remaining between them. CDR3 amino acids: CASSSWGVAAPETQYF. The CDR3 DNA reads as TGTGCCAGCAGTTCATGGGGCGTTGCGGCCCCAGAGACCCAGTACTTC.

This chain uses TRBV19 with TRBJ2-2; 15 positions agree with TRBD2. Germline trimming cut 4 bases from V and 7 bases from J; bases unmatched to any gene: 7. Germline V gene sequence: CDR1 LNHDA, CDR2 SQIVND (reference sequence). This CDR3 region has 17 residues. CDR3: CASSTGLAGGFDGELFF. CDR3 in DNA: TGTGCCAGTAGTACTGGACTAGCGGGAGGGTTCGACGGGGAGCTGTTTTTT.

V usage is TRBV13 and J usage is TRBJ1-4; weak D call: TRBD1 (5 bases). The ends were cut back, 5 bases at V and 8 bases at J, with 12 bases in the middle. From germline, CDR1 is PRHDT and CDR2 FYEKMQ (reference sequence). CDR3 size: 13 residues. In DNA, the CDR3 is TGTGCCAGCAGCCCCCGGGGGGGAGAAAAACTGTTTTTT. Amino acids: CASSPRGGEKLFF.

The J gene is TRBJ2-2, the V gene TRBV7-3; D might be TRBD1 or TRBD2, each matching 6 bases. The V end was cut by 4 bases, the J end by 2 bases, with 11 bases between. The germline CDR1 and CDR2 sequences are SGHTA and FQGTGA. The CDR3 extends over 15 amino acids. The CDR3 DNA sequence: TGTGCCAGCAGCTCAAACGGGGGCAACACCGGGGAGCTGTTTTTT. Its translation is CASSSNGGNTGELFF.

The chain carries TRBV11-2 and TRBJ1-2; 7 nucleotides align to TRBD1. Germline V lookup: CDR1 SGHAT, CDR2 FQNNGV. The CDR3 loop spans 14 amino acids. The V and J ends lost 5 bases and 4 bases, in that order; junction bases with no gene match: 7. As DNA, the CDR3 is TGTGCCAGCAGCCCAGGGGGGGAAGGCTATGGCTACACCTTC. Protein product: CASSPGGEGYGYTF.

For the CDR3, the DNA is TGCGCCAGCAGCCAAGGCTCGAACGGCCGAGAAAAACTGTTTTTT. This codes for CASSQGSNGREKLFF. The chain couples TRBV4-1 to TRBJ1-4; no clear D gene. Trimming left V 1 base short and J 8 bases short, with 14 bases between. The germline V gene has CDR1 MGHRA and CDR2 YSYEKL. The CDR3 runs to 15 residues.

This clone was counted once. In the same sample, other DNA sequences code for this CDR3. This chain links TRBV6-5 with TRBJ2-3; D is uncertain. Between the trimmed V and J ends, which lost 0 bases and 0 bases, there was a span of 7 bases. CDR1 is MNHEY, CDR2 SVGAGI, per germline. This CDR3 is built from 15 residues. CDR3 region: CASSYSRPSTDTQYF. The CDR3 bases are TGTGCCAGCAGTTACTCTCGACCCAGCACAGATACGCAGTATTTT.

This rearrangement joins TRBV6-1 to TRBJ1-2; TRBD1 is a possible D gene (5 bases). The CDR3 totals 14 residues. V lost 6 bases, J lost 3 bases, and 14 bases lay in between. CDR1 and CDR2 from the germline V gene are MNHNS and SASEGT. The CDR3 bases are TGTGCCAGCAGCCTCCTCGGGGGGGACTATGGCTACACCTTC. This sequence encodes CASSLLGGDYGYTF.

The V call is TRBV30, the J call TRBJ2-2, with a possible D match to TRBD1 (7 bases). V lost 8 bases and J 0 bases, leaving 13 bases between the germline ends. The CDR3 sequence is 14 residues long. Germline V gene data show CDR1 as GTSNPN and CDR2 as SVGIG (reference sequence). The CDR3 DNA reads TGTGCCAGCACAGGGGAGGCGAACACCGGGGAGCTGTTTTTT. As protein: CASTGEANTGELFF.

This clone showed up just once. CDR3 in amino acids: CASSFPRGETQYF. The CDR3 bases are TGTGCCAGCAGTTTCCCGAGGGGAGAGACCCAGTACTTC. J is TRBJ2-5 and V is TRBV2, with D perhaps matching TRBD1 or TRBD2 (5 bases each). Germline V gene sequence: CDR1 SNHLY, CDR2 FYNNEI. Trimming took off 5 bases at V and 4 bases at J, with 11 bases between the two ends. The CDR3 is 13 residues long.

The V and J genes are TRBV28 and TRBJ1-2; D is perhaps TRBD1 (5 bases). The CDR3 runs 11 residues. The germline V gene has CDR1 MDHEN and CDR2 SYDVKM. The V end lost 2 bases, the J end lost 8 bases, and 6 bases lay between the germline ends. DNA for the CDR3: TGTGCCAGCAGTTTACCAGGGGGCTACACCTTC. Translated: CASSLPGGYTF.

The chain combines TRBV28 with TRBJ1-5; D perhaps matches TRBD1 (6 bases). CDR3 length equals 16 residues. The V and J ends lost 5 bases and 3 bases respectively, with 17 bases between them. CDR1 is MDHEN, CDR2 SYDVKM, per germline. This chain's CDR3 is CASSGFTGKSNQPQHF. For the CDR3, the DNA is TGTGCCAGCAGTGGCTTTACAGGGAAATCCAATCAGCCCCAGCATTTT.

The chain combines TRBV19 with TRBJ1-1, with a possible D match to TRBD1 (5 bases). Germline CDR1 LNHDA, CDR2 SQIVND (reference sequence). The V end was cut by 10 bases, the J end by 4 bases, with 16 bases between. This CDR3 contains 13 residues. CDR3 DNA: TGTGCCACTGCGTGGGGGGGTGGCACTGAAGCTTTCTTT. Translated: CATAWGGGTEAFF.

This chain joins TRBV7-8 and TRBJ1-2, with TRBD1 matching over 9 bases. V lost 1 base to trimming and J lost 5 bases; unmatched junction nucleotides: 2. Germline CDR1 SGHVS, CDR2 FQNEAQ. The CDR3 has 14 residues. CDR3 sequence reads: CASSLGTGAYGYTF. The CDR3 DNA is TGTGCCAGCAGCTTAGGGACAGGGGCTTATGGCTACACCTTC.

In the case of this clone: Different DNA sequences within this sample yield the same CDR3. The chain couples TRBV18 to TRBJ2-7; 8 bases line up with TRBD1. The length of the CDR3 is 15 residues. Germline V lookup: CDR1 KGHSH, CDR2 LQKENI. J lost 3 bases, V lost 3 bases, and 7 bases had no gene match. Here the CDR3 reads CASSPGQGPYYEQYF. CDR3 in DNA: TGTGCCAGCTCACCCGGACAGGGCCCATACTACGAGCAGTACTTC.

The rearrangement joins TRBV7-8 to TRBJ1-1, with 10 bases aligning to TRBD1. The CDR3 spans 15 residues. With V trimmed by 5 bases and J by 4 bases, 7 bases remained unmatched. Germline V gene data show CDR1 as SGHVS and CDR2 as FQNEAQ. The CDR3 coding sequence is TGTGCCAGCAGCGGGCCGACAGGGGGCTTCACTGAAGCTTTCTTT. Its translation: CASSGPTGGFTEAFF.

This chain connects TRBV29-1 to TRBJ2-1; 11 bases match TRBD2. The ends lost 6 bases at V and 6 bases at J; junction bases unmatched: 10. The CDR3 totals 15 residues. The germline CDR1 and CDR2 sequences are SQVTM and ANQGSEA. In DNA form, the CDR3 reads TGCAGCGTCGAGGAGACTAGCGGGATAGGCAATGAGCAGTTCTTC. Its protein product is CSVEETSGIGNEQFF.

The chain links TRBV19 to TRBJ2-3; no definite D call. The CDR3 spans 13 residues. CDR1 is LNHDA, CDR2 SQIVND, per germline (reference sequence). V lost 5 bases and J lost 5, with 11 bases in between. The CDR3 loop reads CASSLRPGDTQYF. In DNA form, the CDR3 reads TGTGCCAGTAGTCTAAGACCGGGAGATACGCAGTATTTT.

The CDR3 region has the DNA TGTGCCAGTAGTAAAACCGGGACAGTGAACACTGAAGCTTTCTTT. Translated, it gives CASSKTGTVNTEAFF. This chain connects TRBV19 to TRBJ1-1; TRBD1 matches at 7 bases. V lost 4 bases to trimming and J lost 0 bases; unmatched junction nucleotides: 5. The germline gives CDR1 LNHDA, CDR2 SQIVND (reference sequence). The CDR3 consists of 15 residues.

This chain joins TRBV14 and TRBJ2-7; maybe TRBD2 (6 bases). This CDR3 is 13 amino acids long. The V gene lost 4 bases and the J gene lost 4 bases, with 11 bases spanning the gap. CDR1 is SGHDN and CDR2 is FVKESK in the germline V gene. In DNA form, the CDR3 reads TGTGCCAGCAGCCGACTAGGTCCGTACGAGCAGTACTTC. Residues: CASSRLGPYEQYF. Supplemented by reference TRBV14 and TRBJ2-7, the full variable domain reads EAGVTQFPSHSVIEKGQTVTLRCDPISGHDNLYWYRRVMGKEIKFLLHFVKESKQDESGMPNNRFLAERTGGTYSTLKVQPAELEDSGVYFCASSRLGPYEQYFGPGTRLTVT.

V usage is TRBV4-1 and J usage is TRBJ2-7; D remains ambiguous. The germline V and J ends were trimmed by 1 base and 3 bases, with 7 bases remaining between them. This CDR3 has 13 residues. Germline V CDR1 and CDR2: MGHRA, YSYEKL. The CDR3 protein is CASSQGQYYEQYF. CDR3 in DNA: TGCGCCAGCAGCCAAGGGCAGTACTACGAGCAGTACTTC.

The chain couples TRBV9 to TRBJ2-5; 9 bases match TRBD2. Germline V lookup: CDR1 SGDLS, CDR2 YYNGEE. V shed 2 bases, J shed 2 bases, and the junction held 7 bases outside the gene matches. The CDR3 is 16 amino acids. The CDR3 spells CASSVSSGSWQETQYF. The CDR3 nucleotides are TGTGCCAGCAGCGTTAGTAGCGGGAGTTGGCAAGAGACCCAGTACTTC.

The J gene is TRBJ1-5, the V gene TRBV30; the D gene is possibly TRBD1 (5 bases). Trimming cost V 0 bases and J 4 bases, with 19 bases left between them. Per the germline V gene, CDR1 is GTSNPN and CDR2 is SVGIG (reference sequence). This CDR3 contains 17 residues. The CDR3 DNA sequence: TGTGCCTGGAGTGTAACGGGCAGGGATGAGACAAATCAGCCCCAGCATTTT. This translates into CAWSVTGRDETNQPQHF.

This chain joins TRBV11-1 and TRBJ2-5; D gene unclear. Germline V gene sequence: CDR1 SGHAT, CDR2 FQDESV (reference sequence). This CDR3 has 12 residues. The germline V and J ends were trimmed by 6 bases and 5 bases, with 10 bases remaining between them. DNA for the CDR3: TGTGCCAGCAGGATGGACCGGGAGACCCAGTACTTC. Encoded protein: CASRMDRETQYF.